This T cell receptor (beta chain) came from a study of T cells after yellow fever vaccination. Study in general: Libraries from low-cell-number fractions were prepared with the SMART-Seq v4 Ultra Low Input RNA kit.

Notes on this clonotype: The target antigen is unknown.

TCRdb called the 5' RACE reads again in MiXCR, with one record for every CDR3 protein. The sample carries about 550,000 distinct CDR3 sequences, approximately 21% recorded once. V was pared by 3 bases and J by 7 bases, with 10 bases of the junction left unmatched. This CDR3 contains 16 residues. Germline V gene lookup returns CDR1 SGHTS and CDR2 YDEGEE. Overall study results and limits: After the booster, approximately 96% of CD4 and 88% of CD8 primary-response clones were re-detected.

The source is a man aged 25 to 40 who received the YFV17D yellow fever vaccine. The chain is built from TRBV5-8 and TRBJ2-1; TRBD2 aligns across 10 bases. The sequencing used PBMCs, collected 15 days after the yellow fever booster vaccination. Here the CDR3 reads CASSSLAGVMVNEQFF. The CDR3 DNA reads as TGTGCCAGCAGCTCCCTAGCGGGAGTCATGGTAAATGAGCAGTTCTTC. The full variable domain, completed using reference TRBV5-8 and TRBJ2-1, is EAGVTQSPTHLIKTRGQQATLRCSPISGHTSVYWYQQALGLGLQFLLWYDEGEERNRGNFPPRFSGRQFPNYSSELNVNALELEDSALYLCASSSLAGVMVNEQFFGPGTRLTVL.